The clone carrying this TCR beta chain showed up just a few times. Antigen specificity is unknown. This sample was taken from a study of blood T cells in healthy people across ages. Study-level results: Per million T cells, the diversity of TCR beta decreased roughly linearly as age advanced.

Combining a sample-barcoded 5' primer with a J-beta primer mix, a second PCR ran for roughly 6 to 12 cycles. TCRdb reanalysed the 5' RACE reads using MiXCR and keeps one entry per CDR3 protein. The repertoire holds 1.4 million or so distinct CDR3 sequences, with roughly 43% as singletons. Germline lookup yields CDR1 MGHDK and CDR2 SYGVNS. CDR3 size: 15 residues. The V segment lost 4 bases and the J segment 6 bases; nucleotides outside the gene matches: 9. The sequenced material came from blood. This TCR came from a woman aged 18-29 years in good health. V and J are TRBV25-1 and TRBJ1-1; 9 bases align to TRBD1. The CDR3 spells CASSVPGQGLSEAFF. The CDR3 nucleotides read TGTGCCAGCAGTGTGCCGGGACAGGGATTATCTGAAGCTTTCTTT.